This T cell receptor beta chain was identified in a study of blood T cell repertoires in COVID-19. Measured with immunoSEQ multiplex PCR; TCRdb has only the in-frame clones, and not every one. This repertoire shows 240,000 or so clones, 82% found once; its top ten account for roughly 12%. Germline V CDR1 and CDR2: MNHEY, SVGAGI. This CDR3 comprises 16 residues. The V and J ends lost 0 bases and 5 bases, in that order; junction bases with no gene match: 6. The sequenced sample was peripheral blood. The V and J genes are TRBV6-5 and TRBJ2-4; TRBD1 matches 8 bases. This receptor was obtained from a woman aged 55-70 years with active or convalescent COVID-19. The CDR3 region is CASSYSTRTGQNIQYF. The CDR3 DNA follows: TGTGCCAGCAGTTACTCGACTCGGACAGGGCAAAACATTCAGTACTTC.